This T cell receptor beta chain originates from a study of tumor-infiltrating lymphocytes in primary liver carcinoma. The wider study: The cohort included men and women aged 30 to 69 years.

From about 0.5 ug of total RNA, TCR beta-specific cDNA was reverse-transcribed using a constant-region primer. Three nested multiplex PCR rounds, a slightly modified ARM-PCR method, built the TCR beta libraries. TRBV1-TRBV30 forward primers paired with a C-beta reverse primer were used in the first two PCR rounds, which ran about 11 cycles each. TCRdb ran MiXCR on the multiplex PCR reads and lists one entry per CDR3 protein. The data hold 95,000 to 100,000 distinct CDR3 sequences, with about 62% observed a single time. The CDR3 is 15 amino acids. V was cut by 2 bases and J by 13 bases, with 18 bases left in between. Germline values: CDR1 MNHEY, CDR2 SVGAGI. The study co-extracted DNA and RNA from about 19-30 mg of unsorted bulk tissue.

Sequencing input: liver tumor tissue from sampling region 2. Sample subset: tumor region T2, inferior pole. This clonotype was obtained from a woman in her fifties or sixties with primary liver carcinoma and hepatitis B virus infection. The chain links TRBV6-5 to TRBJ1-6; D uncertain. Here the CDR3 reads CASSYPGSVGSPLHF. CDR3 DNA: TGTGCCAGCAGTTACCCTGGGAGTGTTGGATCGCCCCTCCACTTT.